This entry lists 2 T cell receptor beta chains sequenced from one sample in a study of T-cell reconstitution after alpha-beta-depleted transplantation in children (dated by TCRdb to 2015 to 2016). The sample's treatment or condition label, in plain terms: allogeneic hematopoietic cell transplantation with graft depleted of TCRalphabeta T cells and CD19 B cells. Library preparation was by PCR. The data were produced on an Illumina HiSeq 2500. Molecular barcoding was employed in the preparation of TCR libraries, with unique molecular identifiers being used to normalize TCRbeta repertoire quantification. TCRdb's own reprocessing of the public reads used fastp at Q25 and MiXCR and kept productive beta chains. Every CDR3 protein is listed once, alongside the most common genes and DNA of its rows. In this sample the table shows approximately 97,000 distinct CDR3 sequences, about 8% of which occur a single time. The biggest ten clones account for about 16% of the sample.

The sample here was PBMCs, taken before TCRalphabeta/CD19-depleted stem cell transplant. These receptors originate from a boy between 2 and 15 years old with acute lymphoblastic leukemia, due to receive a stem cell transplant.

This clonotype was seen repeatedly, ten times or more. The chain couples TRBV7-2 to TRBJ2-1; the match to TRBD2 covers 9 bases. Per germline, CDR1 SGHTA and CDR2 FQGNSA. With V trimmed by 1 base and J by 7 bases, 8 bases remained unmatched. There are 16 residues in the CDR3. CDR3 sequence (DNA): TGTGCCAGCAGCTTAGTGGCGGGGGGGCCCTTGAATGAGCAGTTCTTC. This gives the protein CASSLVAGGPLNEQFF.

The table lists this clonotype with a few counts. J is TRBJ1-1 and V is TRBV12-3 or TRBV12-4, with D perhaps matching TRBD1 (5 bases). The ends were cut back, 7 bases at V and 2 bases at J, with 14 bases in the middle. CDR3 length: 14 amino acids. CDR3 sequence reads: CASTFGRGNTEAFF. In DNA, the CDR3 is TGTGCCAGCACTTTTGGTAGGGGAAACACTGAAGCTTTCTTT.